The text below deals with one T cell receptor (beta chain). The antigen it binds to is not known. Per-base quality was not reported, and no clone a single base away is much larger than it. TCRbeta CDR3 regions were immunosequenced from genomic DNA with the immunoSEQ Assay. Before high-throughput sequencing, genomic DNA was amplified using bias-controlled multiplex PCR. Under the source paper's analysis protocol: To quantify the absolute abundance of each unique TCRbeta CDR3 region, the sequences were collapsed and filtered. Clonality, defined as 1 minus Pielou's evenness, was calculated using only productive rearrangements. A previously published method was used to identify clones whose frequencies were significantly greater in on-treatment samples than in baseline samples. The table comes from immuneACCESS by way of TCRdb, which keeps in-frame sequences with V and J called. Part of the clones is missing from these tables; in studies checked, under half for an unresolved V gene and the rest for unknown reasons. V, J and clone size are those of that table, while D and trimming were read from the DNA. The sample table shows 18,000 or so clones, and 45% to 65% are seen once. Roughly 15% of the sample goes to the ten largest clones.

This entry is derived from a study of sequential checkpoint blockade in melanoma (dated by TCRdb to about 2019). As for the study more broadly: Using 1:1 randomization, the trial assigned patients either to first-line nivolumab followed by ipilimumab (arm A) or to ipilimumab followed by nivolumab (arm B). Maintenance nivolumab came after each of the two trial sequences. Results and caveats for the whole study, not just this receptor: Larger, independent patient cohorts are needed to validate the response-prediction model that combines TCR metrics and mutation burden.

Explained via the paper, the treatment or condition label denotes: randomized to nivolumab then ipilimumab (arm A) or the reverse (arm B). None of the patients in the trial had previously been given DNA-damaging chemotherapy. Thawed PBMCs were sorted on a FACS Aria II flow cytometer to isolate live CD3+CD8+ cells negative for CD19 and CD56. Samples were obtained from patients with melanoma enrolled in CheckMate 064, a randomized, open-label phase II trial of sequential checkpoint blockade. Peripheral blood mononuclear cells were obtained through leukapheresis, purified using Ficoll-Paque, and frozen in human serum containing roughly 9.8% DMSO. Purity of sorted blood CD3+CD8+ cells was verified at >95% immediately after sorting, followed by DNA extraction. CDR1 MGHRA and CDR2 YSYEKL are derived from the germline V gene. Including cysteine and phenylalanine, the CDR3 has 14 amino acids. The retained sequence is limited to the CDR3, 42 bases, with the frame set at the first base. Trimming removed 4 bases from V and 3 bases from J; the gene matches leave 2 bases unexplained.

This specimen consisted of CD8+ T cells sorted from blood (inferred from file names), obtained from a patient given nivolumab and ipilimumab in sequence. The source of this sequence is a human donor with melanoma. The rearrangement combines TRBV4-1 with TRBJ1-2, and 10 junctional nucleotides match TRBD1. At the DNA level, the sequence is TGCGCCAGCAGCCCGGGACAGGGGTACTATGGCTACACCTTC. It specifies CASSPGQGYYGYTF.